The 18 T cell receptor beta chains in this list originate from one sample, sequenced in a study of control samples from healthy donors and cancer patients. Here immunoSEQ multiplex PCR was the method, and the copy in TCRdb shows in-frame clones only, minus some. Its clone listing holds under 200,000 clones. The specimen sequenced was blood. The source of these receptors is a woman aged 25 to 39 in good health.

V gene TRBV5-1 combines with J gene TRBJ2-1; 9 positions match TRBD2. The V gene end was trimmed by 7 bases and the J gene end by 2 bases; junction bases not matched to a gene: 7. Germline V gives CDR1 SGHRS, CDR2 YFSETQ. CDR3 length: 15 amino acids. The CDR3 DNA reads TGCGCCAGCCAGCGGGGGGCCCACGCCTACAATGAGCAGTTCTTC. Translating gives CASQRGAHAYNEQFF.

This CDR3 reads CASSPPRTGSSYEQYF. The CDR3 DNA reads TGTGCCAGCTCACCACCTAGGACGGGGAGCTCCTACGAGCAGTACTTC. This sequence joins TRBV18 and TRBJ2-7, with a weak D call TRBD2 (5 bases). Trimming left V 0 bases short and J 0 bases short, with 12 bases between. The CDR3 has 16 amino acids. Germline V gene sequence: CDR1 KGHSH, CDR2 LQKENI.

The chain couples TRBV24-1 to TRBJ2-5; no clear D gene. Germline V lookup: CDR1 KGHDR, CDR2 SFDVKD. The CDR3 length is 15 residues. The V end was cut by 4 bases, the J end by 2 bases, with 13 bases between. CDR3 in DNA: TGTGCCACCAGTGAGGCCGGACGGCTACAAGAGACCCAGTACTTC. This encodes CATSEAGRLQETQYF.

The genes are TRBV6-6 and TRBJ1-3; D is perhaps TRBD1 (6 bases). Per the germline V gene, CDR1 is MNHNY and CDR2 is SVGAGI (reference sequence). The CDR3 is 14 residues long. V shed 7 bases and J shed 4 bases, with 14 bases lying between them. For the CDR3, the DNA is TGTGCCAGCAAAACAACAGGGACCGGAAACACCATATATTTT. Protein sequence: CASKTTGTGNTIYF.

The genes are TRBV2 and TRBJ1-1, with a possible D match to TRBD1 (5 bases). The germline V gene has CDR1 SNHLY and CDR2 FYNNEI. V lost 5 bases to trimming and J lost 10 bases, with 17 bases between them. The CDR3 covers 13 residues. CDR3 in amino acids: CASSYGLRGGAFF. The CDR3 bases are TGTGCCAGCAGTTACGGGCTGAGGGGTGGAGCTTTCTTT. The full variable domain, in which reference TRBV2 and TRBJ1-1 provide the parts outside the CDR3, is EPEVTQTPSHQVTQMGQEVILRCVPISNHLYFYWYRQILGQKVEFLVSFYNNEISEKSEIFDDQFSVERPDGSNFTLKIRSTKLEDSAMYFCASSYGLRGGAFFGQGTRLTVV.

The chain couples TRBV29-1 to TRBJ2-5; TRBD2 aligns across 10 bases. The CDR3 extends over 15 amino acids. Germline loops: CDR1 SQVTM, CDR2 ANQGSEA. After removal of 6 bases from V and 5 bases from J, the junction contained 12 bases not matched to a gene. CDR3 in amino acids: CSVSGASGGGETQYF. The CDR3 DNA reads as TGCAGCGTCTCTGGGGCTAGCGGGGGTGGCGAGACCCAGTACTTC.

The V and J genes are TRBV28 and TRBJ2-7; 10 nucleotides agree with TRBD2. The CDR3 extends over 12 amino acids. Germline CDR1 MDHEN, CDR2 SYDVKM. The ends lost 6 bases at V and 11 bases at J; junction bases unmatched: 7. The CDR3 nucleotides are TGTGCCAGCAGCCTAACTAGCGGGGTAGAGTACTTC. This encodes CASSLTSGVEYF.

CDR3 sequence reads: CASSNHQGPQEQFF. DNA of the CDR3: TGCGCCAGCAGTAACCATCAGGGGCCCCAGGAGCAGTTCTTC. V is TRBV10-1 and J is TRBJ2-1; possibly TRBD1 for D (6 bases). This CDR3 contains 14 residues. Germline-derived CDR1 and CDR2 are WNHNN and SYGVQD (reference sequence). V lost 5 bases to trimming and J lost 10 bases, with 18 bases between them.

This chain connects TRBV7-2 to TRBJ2-7; D not resolved. CDR3 size: 12 residues. Germline CDR1 SGHTA, CDR2 FQGNSA. V lost 5 bases and J 2 bases, leaving 7 bases between the germline ends. This CDR3 reads CASSPSTYEQYF. CDR3 DNA: TGTGCCAGCAGCCCCTCAACCTACGAGCAGTACTTC.

CDR3 nucleotides: TGTGCCAGCAGTTTTCTCGCAGTCAATGAAAAACTGTTTTTT. Translation gives CASSFLAVNEKLFF. V usage is TRBV28 and J usage is TRBJ1-4, with D uncertain. CDR3 length equals 14 residues. V lost 3 bases, J lost 5 bases, and 10 bases lay in between. CDR1 and CDR2 (germline): MDHEN, SYDVKM.

This rearrangement joins TRBV29-1 to TRBJ1-2; D is undetermined. The CDR3 has 16 amino acids. Trimming cost V 3 bases and J 3 bases, with 20 bases left between them. Germline lookup yields CDR1 SQVTM and CDR2 ANQGSEA. Written as DNA, the CDR3 is TGCAGCGTTGATTCTACAGAGAACCGTGGGGACTATGGCTACACCTTC. It codes for CSVDSTENRGDYGYTF. Drawing the rest from reference TRBV29-1 and TRBJ1-2, the complete variable domain is SAVISQKPSRDICQRGTSLTIQCQVDSQVTMMFWYRQQPGQSLTLIATANQGSEATYESGFVIDKFPISRPNLTFSTLTVSNMSPEDSSIYLCSVDSTENRGDYGYTFGSGTRLTVV.

This chain connects TRBV7-2 to TRBJ2-1; 11 bases align to TRBD1. With 3 bases clipped from V and 7 bases from J, the junction kept 2 bases outside the gene matches. There are 14 residues in the CDR3. Germline loops: CDR1 SGHTA, CDR2 FQGNSA. CDR3 loop: CASSLDRGLNEQFF. The DNA for the CDR3 is TGTGCCAGCAGCTTGGACAGGGGGCTGAATGAGCAGTTCTTC.

V is TRBV4-3 and J is TRBJ1-2; 11 bases are a match to TRBD1. The CDR3 runs 17 residues. V shed 3 bases, J shed 7 bases, and the junction held 13 bases outside the gene matches. The germline gives CDR1 LGHNA, CDR2 YSLEER. Here the CDR3 reads CASSHQLGGQGESGYTF. CDR3 coding DNA: TGCGCCAGCAGCCACCAACTCGGGGGACAGGGGGAAAGTGGCTACACCTTC.

This chain uses TRBV19 with TRBJ2-1; TRBD2 aligns across 11 bases. Unmatched junction bases numbered 10, after V lost 3 bases and J lost 0 bases. The germline CDR1 and CDR2 sequences are LNHDA and SQIVND (reference sequence). This CDR3 contains 19 residues. The DNA for the CDR3 is TGTGCCAGTAGTATGGGGGGGGGACTAGCGGAGAGCTCCTACAATGAGCAGTTCTTC. Translation gives CASSMGGGLAESSYNEQFF.

As for this clone: This same CDR3 is encoded by further DNA sequences in the sample. The chain recombines TRBV4-1 with TRBJ1-3; D is uncertain. V lost 1 base and J 4 bases, leaving 5 bases between the germline ends. CDR3 length: 13 amino acids. Germline lookup yields CDR1 MGHRA and CDR2 YSYEKL. The CDR3 protein is CASSQVGGNTIYF. The CDR3 nucleotides read TGCGCCAGCAGCCAAGTGGGGGGAAACACCATATATTTT.

V usage is TRBV24-1 and J usage is TRBJ1-1, with unresolved D. CDR3 length: 14 amino acids. V was trimmed by 0 bases and J by 6 bases, leaving 10 bases between them. CDR1 is KGHDR, CDR2 SFDVKD, per germline. The CDR3 coding sequence is TGTGCCACCAGTGATTTGCCCAAGACGGCTGAAGCTTTCTTT. Residues: CATSDLPKTAEAFF.

The V gene is TRBV4-2, the J gene TRBJ2-3; D is ambiguous. CDR3 length equals 13 residues. In germline, CDR1 is LGHNA, CDR2 YNFKEQ. V lost 0 bases to trimming and J lost 6 bases, with 7 bases between them. CDR3 DNA sequence: TGTGCCAGCAGCCAAGATTGGACGGATACGCAGTATTTT. This gives the protein CASSQDWTDTQYF.

The DNA for the CDR3 is TGTGCCAGCTGGAAATTGGGAGCCGAGGGCTACACCTTC. It is translated as CASWKLGAEGYTF. The rearrangement joins TRBV9 to TRBJ1-2; D is undetermined. V lost 7 bases, J lost 8 bases, and 18 bases lay in between. The CDR3 loop spans 13 amino acids. In germline, CDR1 is SGDLS, CDR2 YYNGEE.